This is a list of T cell receptor beta chains from one sample in a study of PD-L1 blockade in urothelial cancer. Only in-frame clones appear in the TCRdb table, and some are missing; sequencing was by immunoSEQ multiplex PCR. Among more than 35,000 clones, roughly four fifths were seen once, and the ten largest hold about 12%. This specimen consisted of PBMCs, obtained around atezolizumab (anti-PD-L1) treatment. The source of these receptors is a man aged 55 to 70 with urothelial cancer. The CDR3 runs from the conserved cysteine through the conserved F or W. D genes are given only for firm matches. Clone size is not always given. Where it is, it says once, few, many or a class for expanded clones.

j_call d_call clone_size v_call cdr3_nt cdr3_aa
TRBJ1-2 . . TRBV28 TGTGCCAGCAGTTTCGGGATCTATGGCTACACCTTC CASSFGIYGYTF
TRBJ2-3 TRBD2 . TRBV13 TGTGCCAGCAGCGGGGGACTAGCGGACACAGATACGCAGTATTTT CASSGGLADTDTQYF
TRBJ2-2 . once TRBV27 TGTGCCAGCAGTCACACGGACCCACACCGGGGAGCTGTTTTT CASSHTDPHRGAVF
TRBJ1-5 . . TRBV19 TGTGCCAGTAGTGCGGCAGGGCACAGCAATCAGCCCCAGCATTTT CASSAAGHSNQPQHF
TRBJ2-1 TRBD2 few TRBV12-5 TGTGCTAGTGGTCCCGGGACTAGCGGGAGGGTGAGCAATGAGCAGTTCTTC CASGPGTSGRVSNEQFF
TRBJ1-2 . . TRBV29-1 TGCAGCGTTCAAACAGGGACCTATGGCTACACCTTC CSVQTGTYGYTF
TRBJ1-5 . . TRBV10-3 TGTGCCATCAGTGAGTCTGGGGCCGGCAATCAGCCCCAGCATTTT CAISESGAGNQPQHF
TRBJ1-2 TRBD1 once TRBV4-2 TGTGCCAGCAGCCAGGTGGGACAGGGGAACTATGGCTACACCTTC CASSQVGQGNYGYTF
TRBJ2-7 . once TRBV6-1 TGTGCCAGCAGTGAAGAAGGTGAGGAGTACTACGAGCAGTACTTC CASSEEGEEYYEQYF
TRBJ2-1 . once TRBV28 TGTGCCAGCAGTTCCCTTGTCTCCGATGAGCAGTTCTTC CASSSLVSDEQFF
TRBJ2-5 TRBD2 . TRBV5-1 TGCGCCAGCAGCGGCGGGGGGGCTCAGACCCAGTACTTC CASSGGGAQTQYF
TRBJ1-5 . . TRBV28 TGTGCCAGCAGCCCCCACAGTAATAGCAATCAGCCCCAGCATTTT CASSPHSNSNQPQHF
TRBJ2-7 . . TRBV6-5 TGTGCCAGCAGTTCACCGGGACATCTCTACGAGCAGTACTTC CASSSPGHLYEQYF
TRBJ2-7 TRBD1 . TRBV10-3 TGTGCCATCAGTGACCGGGACAGCGAGTCCCGCTCCTACGAGCAGTACTTC CAISDRDSESRSYEQYF
TRBJ2-2 . . TRBV5-5 TGTGCCAGCAGCCCCCTACAGGGCACCGGGGAGCTGTTTTTT CASSPLQGTGELFF
TRBJ2-5 TRBD2 . TRBV5-1 TGCGCCAGCAGCCCCGAAGTAGCGGGGCAAGAGACCCAGTACTTC CASSPEVAGQETQYF
TRBJ2-7 TRBD2 . TRBV28 TGTGCCAGCAGTTTCGGGGGGACCTTCTCCTACGAGCAGTACTTC CASSFGGTFSYEQYF
TRBJ1-2 . once TRBV5-1 TGCGCCAGCAGCCCGGACATGGGGGAGGGTGGCTACACCTTC CASSPDMGEGGYTF
TRBJ2-2 TRBD1 . TRBV5-1 TGCGCCAGCAGCTTGACCGGGACAGGGGTCACCGGGGAGCTGTTTTTT CASSLTGTGVTGELFF
TRBJ1-6 TRBD1 . TRBV27 TGTGCCAGCAGTTCAACAGGGGCTTCATCCCTCCACTTT CASSSTGASSLHF
TRBJ2-2 TRBD1 . TRBV5-1 TGCGCCAGCAGCCGGAGACAGGGGGCGGCCGGGGAGCTGTTTTTT CASSRRQGAAGELFF
TRBJ2-2 TRBD1 . TRBV28 TGTGCCAGCAGTTCCCGGGACAGGGTTATCGGGGAGCTGTTTTTT CASSSRDRVIGELFF
TRBJ2-2 . once TRBV5-4 TGTGCCAGCAGCTATGACAGACAGAACACCGGGGAGCTGTTTTTT CASSYDRQNTGELFF
TRBJ1-3 . . TRBV5-5 TGTGCCAGCAGCTTGGGCGGCTCCCGGACTGGAAACACCATATATTTT CASSLGGSRTGNTIYF
TRBJ2-7 TRBD1 . TRBV7-2 TGTGCCAGCAGCGACAGGGTAAGGGGTCTCTACGAGCAGTACTTC CASSDRVRGLYEQYF
TRBJ2-2 . . TRBV29-1 TGCAGCGCGAATCCGACAGCTGGAACCGGGGAGCTGTTTTTT CSANPTAGTGELFF
TRBJ2-1 TRBD2 . TRBV2 TGTGCCAGCAGAACGACTAGCCTCGGTGAGCAGTTCTTC CASRTTSLGEQFF
TRBJ1-4 . once TRBV11-2 TGTGCCAGCAGCTTAGGCAGGGGATCGAATGAAAAACTGTTTTTT CASSLGRGSNEKLFF
TRBJ2-7 TRBD1 . TRBV28 TGTGCCAGCAGTACCCTGACAGGGGCCTACGAGCAGTACTTC CASSTLTGAYEQYF
TRBJ2-7 TRBD1 few TRBV5-1 TGCGCCAGCAGCTCCCGTACAGGGGTTGCCGAGCAGTACTTC CASSSRTGVAEQYF
TRBJ1-3 . . TRBV29-1 TGCAGCGTTGAAACTCCCTCCGGGTCGCCAAACACCATATATTTT CSVETPSGSPNTIYF
TRBJ1-4 TRBD1 . TRBV11-2 TGTGCCAGCAGCTTAGGGACAGGGTTCGGGGAAAAACTGTTTTTT CASSLGTGFGEKLFF